The 17 T cell receptor beta chains presented below share a single source sample, sequenced in a study of CD8+ T cells in alopecia areata. Extracted RNA was reverse transcribed into cDNA, the sequencing template. Sequenced by immunoSEQ multiplex PCR; TCRdb stores in-frame clones only, minus some. The sample lists about 190,000 clones; more than 55% were seen once. Treatment meaning: oral pan-JAK inhibitor, 5-10 mg twice daily. The specimen comprised CD4+ T cells sorted from blood, sampled at approximately week 50, from a patient treated with tofacitinib. The receptor set was obtained from a human donor with alopecia areata.

In this sample, this clone turned up once. This rearrangement joins TRBV27 to TRBJ1-2; D not certain. The V gene's germline CDR1 is MNHEY and CDR2 SMNVEV (reference sequence). V dropped 6 bases and J dropped 6 bases, with 14 bases sitting between them. This CDR3 comprises 13 residues. This CDR3 reads CASSELAGHGYTF. As DNA, the CDR3 is TGTGCCAGCAGCGAGCTCGCGGGTCATGGCTACACCTTC.

V and J are TRBV29-1 and TRBJ2-5; D is possibly TRBD1 or TRBD2 (5 bases each). This CDR3 is built from 12 residues. CDR1 SQVTM and CDR2 ANQGSEA come from the germline V gene. V was pared by 3 bases and J by 5 bases, with 10 bases between. CDR3 DNA sequence: TGCAGCGTTGATAGCTGGGGGGAGACCCAGTACTTC. Its translation is CSVDSWGETQYF.

V is TRBV4-3 and J is TRBJ2-5, with unresolved D. The length of the CDR3 is 15 residues. Germline CDR1 is LGHNA and CDR2 is YSLEER. Trimming took 1 base from V and 2 from J, leaving 11 bases between them. The CDR3 DNA is TGCGCCAGCAGCCAAGGCTTACATGGACAAGAGACCCAGTACTTC. Protein product: CASSQGLHGQETQYF.

The chain has TRBV14 and TRBJ2-6; D uncertain. In germline, CDR1 is SGHDN, CDR2 FVKESK. V was pared by 6 bases and J by 6 bases, with 9 bases between. The CDR3 is 13 residues long. Here the CDR3 DNA reads TGTGCCAGCAGTCCCAACACGGCCAACGTCCTGACTTTC. This gives the protein CASSPNTANVLTF.

The CDR3 sequence: CSTSGSGETQYF. The CDR3 DNA reads TGCAGCACCTCAGGGTCGGGGGAGACCCAGTACTTC. This chain joins TRBV29-1 and TRBJ2-5, with D perhaps assigned TRBD1 or TRBD2 (5 bases each). Germline lookup yields CDR1 SQVTM and CDR2 ANQGSEA. Trimming took 8 bases from V and 5 from J, leaving 15 bases between them. The length of the CDR3 is 12 residues. The variable domain in full, completed from reference TRBV29-1 and TRBJ2-5, reads SAVISQKPSRDICQRGTSLTIQCQVDSQVTMMFWYRQQPGQSLTLIATANQGSEATYESGFVIDKFPISRPNLTFSTLTVSNMSPEDSSIYLCSTSGSGETQYFGPGTRLLVL.

The table lists this clone with a few counts. V is TRBV30 and J is TRBJ2-4; TRBD2 matches at 9 bases. V was pared by 3 bases and J by 5 bases, with 2 bases of the junction left unmatched. The CDR3 contains 13 residues. Germline V gene data show CDR1 as GTSNPN and CDR2 as SVGIG (reference sequence). The CDR3 sequence: CAWSASGENIQYF. The CDR3 bases are TGTGCCTGGAGCGCTAGCGGGGAAAACATTCAGTACTTC.

This clone has only one observation. V and J are TRBV7-2 and TRBJ1-2; D remains unclear. Looked up from germline, CDR1 is SGHTA and CDR2 is FQGNSA. CDR3 length: 11 amino acids. V shed 2 bases and J shed 4 bases, with 2 bases lying between them. CDR3 sequence: CASSLFYGYTF. The CDR3 bases are TGTGCCAGCAGCTTATTCTATGGCTACACCTTC.

This clone came up a few times. The chain combines TRBV12-5 with TRBJ1-1, with D maybe TRBD1 (5 bases). V was pared by 2 bases and J by 6 bases, with 10 bases between. Per germline, CDR1 LGHNT and CDR2 FRNRAP. The CDR3 is 13 residues long. CDR3 sequence (DNA): TGTGCTAGTGGTTTGACTGGGGCCCCTGAAGCTTTCTTT. Protein: CASGLTGAPEAFF.

In this sample, this clone turned up a few times. The chain employs TRBV7-2 and TRBJ2-7; no clear D gene. V was clipped by 8 bases and J by 6 bases, with 11 bases between them. Germline-derived CDR1 and CDR2 are SGHTA and FQGNSA. The CDR3 totals 11 residues. In DNA form, the CDR3 reads TGTGCCAGCGAAATATTGAGCGAGCAGTACTTC. Protein: CASEILSEQYF.

This clone is a singleton in its sample. The gene calls are TRBV4-3 and TRBJ1-6; 7 nucleotides agree with TRBD1. V trimming: 3 bases; J trimming: 7 bases; junction bases outside the gene matches: 3. There are 14 residues in the CDR3. Germline CDR1 reads LGHNA; CDR2 reads YSLEER. Here the CDR3 reads CASSQGQNNSPLHF. CDR3 nucleotides: TGCGCCAGCAGCCAGGGACAGAACAATTCACCCCTCCACTTT.

This clone was counted many times. V is TRBV4-3 and J is TRBJ2-4; weak D call: TRBD2 (6 bases). V gave up 4 bases and J gave up 1 base, with 17 bases separating them. The CDR3 sequence is 17 residues long. Per germline, CDR1 LGHNA and CDR2 YSLEER. The CDR3 reads CASSLALDRGAKNIQYF. The CDR3 DNA reads TGCGCCAGCAGCCTGGCTCTGGACCGGGGGGCCAAAAACATTCAGTACTTC.

A few counts support this clone. The chain joins TRBV2 to TRBJ1-4; 8 nucleotides line up with TRBD1. V trimming: 9 bases; J trimming: 7 bases; junction bases outside the gene matches: 7. CDR1 SNHLY and CDR2 FYNNEI come from the germline V gene. The CDR3 covers 13 residues. The CDR3 spells CASGQGGSEKLFF. As DNA, the CDR3 is TGTGCCAGTGGACAGGGCGGATCTGAAAAACTGTTTTTT.

The rearrangement links TRBV7-2 to TRBJ2-7; D is unresolved. Trimming cost V 6 bases and J 0 bases, with 3 bases left between them. In germline, CDR1 is SGHTA, CDR2 FQGNSA. The CDR3 is 11 residues long. The CDR3 protein is CASRSSYEQYF. For the CDR3, the DNA is TGTGCCAGCAGGAGCTCCTACGAGCAGTACTTC. The full variable domain, in which reference TRBV7-2 and TRBJ2-7 provide the parts outside the CDR3, is GAGVSQSPSNKVTEKGKDVELRCDPISGHTALYWYRQSLGQGLEFLIYFQGNSAPDKSGLPSDRFSAERTGGSVSTLTIQRTQQEDSAVYLCASRSSYEQYFGPGTRLTVT.

The chain uses TRBV25-1 and TRBJ1-6; D call uncertain. V was pared by 5 bases and J by 13 bases, with 12 bases between. From germline, CDR1 is MGHDK and CDR2 SYGVNS. The CDR3 totals 12 residues. This CDR3 is CASSSSGTPLHF. CDR3 in DNA: TGTGCCAGCAGTTCTAGCGGAACGCCCCTCCACTTT.

The J gene is TRBJ1-1, the V gene TRBV30; D ambiguous. The CDR3 extends over 11 amino acids. Trimming took off 3 bases at V and 12 bases at J, with 14 bases between the two ends. The germline V gene has CDR1 GTSNPN and CDR2 SVGIG (reference sequence). The DNA of the CDR3 is TGTGCCTGGAGCGGCCTTCAAGGGACTTTCTTT. Translated: CAWSGLQGTFF.

The genes are TRBV29-1 and TRBJ2-2, with D tentatively TRBD1 (6 bases). Trimming removed 7 bases from V and 5 bases from J, with 17 bases in between. The germline V gene has CDR1 SQVTM and CDR2 ANQGSEA. The CDR3 is 14 residues long. The CDR3 nucleotides are TGCAGCGCTACCAGGGGACCTATTACCGGGGAGCTGTTTTTT. Its translation: CSATRGPITGELFF.

J is TRBJ2-6 and V is TRBV15; tentative D call: TRBD2 (5 bases). This CDR3 contains 15 residues. V lost 5 bases and J 0 bases, leaving 8 bases between the germline ends. The germline V gene has CDR1 LNHNV and CDR2 YYDKDF (reference sequence). CDR3: CATSLEGSGANVLTF. CDR3 nucleotide sequence: TGTGCCACCAGCTTAGAGGGCTCTGGGGCCAACGTCCTGACTTTC.